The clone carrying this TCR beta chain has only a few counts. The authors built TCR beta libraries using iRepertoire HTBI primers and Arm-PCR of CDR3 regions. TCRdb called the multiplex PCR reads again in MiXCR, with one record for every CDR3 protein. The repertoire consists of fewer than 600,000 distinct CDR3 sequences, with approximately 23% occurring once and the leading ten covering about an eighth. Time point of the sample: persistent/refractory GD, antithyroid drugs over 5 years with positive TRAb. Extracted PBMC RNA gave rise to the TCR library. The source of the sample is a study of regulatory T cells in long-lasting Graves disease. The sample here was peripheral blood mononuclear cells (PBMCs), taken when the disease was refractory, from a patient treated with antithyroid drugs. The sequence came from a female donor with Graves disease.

CDR3: CASSGGTGSYEQYF. The CDR3 DNA sequence: TGCGCCAGCAGCGGGGGGACAGGTAGCTACGAGCAGTACTTC. This chain joins TRBV5-1 and TRBJ2-7; 8 positions match TRBD1. Germline values: CDR1 SGHRS, CDR2 YFSETQ. CDR3 size: 14 residues. The J segment lost 3 bases and the V segment lost 4 bases, leaving 6 bases of the junction unmatched.